The T cell receptor beta chain described here comes from a study of OX40 agonist ivuxolimab in advanced cancers. Notes on the study in general: Low normalized T-cell clonal expansion was also seen in some nonresponders.

TCRdb's copy holds only in-frame clones and misses some; the assay was immunoSEQ multiplex PCR. Of about 19,000 clones listed, approximately 91% are singletons. By frequency in the sample, this clone is medium-sized. The antigen is undetermined. Germline CDR1 and CDR2: MNHEY and SMNVEV (reference sequence). The CDR3 is 15 amino acids. The germline V and J ends were trimmed by 0 bases and 3 bases, with 11 bases remaining between them. The starting material was CD4+ or CD8+ T cells sorted from blood, obtained in a trial of the OX40 agonist ivuxolimab. This clonotype was obtained from an adult with an advanced solid tumor such as melanoma, head and neck, liver or kidney cancer. The chain couples TRBV27 to TRBJ1-2; TRBD1 is a possible D gene (6 bases). CDR3 nucleotides: TGTGCCAGCAGTTTATCGTCGGGGGCCTACTATGGCTACACCTTC. Translation gives CASSLSSGAYYGYTF.